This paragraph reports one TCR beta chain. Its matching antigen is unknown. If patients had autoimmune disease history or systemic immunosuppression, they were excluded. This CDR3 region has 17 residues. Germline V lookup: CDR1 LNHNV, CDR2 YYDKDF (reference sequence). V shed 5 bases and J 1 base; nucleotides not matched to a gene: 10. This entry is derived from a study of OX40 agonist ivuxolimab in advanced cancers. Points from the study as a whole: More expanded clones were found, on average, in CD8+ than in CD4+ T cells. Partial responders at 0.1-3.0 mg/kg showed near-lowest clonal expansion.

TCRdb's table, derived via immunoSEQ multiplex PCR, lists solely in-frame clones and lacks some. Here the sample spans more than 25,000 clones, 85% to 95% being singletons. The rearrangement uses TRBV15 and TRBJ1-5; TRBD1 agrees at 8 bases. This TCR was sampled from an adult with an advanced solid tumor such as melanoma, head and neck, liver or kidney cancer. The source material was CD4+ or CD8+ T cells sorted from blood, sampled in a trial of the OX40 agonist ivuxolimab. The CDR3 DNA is TGTGCCACCAGCCCATCAGGGGGCTGGTGGAGCAATCAGCCCCAGCATTTT. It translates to CATSPSGGWWSNQPQHF.